Below are 32 T cell receptor beta chains sequenced from a single sample in a study of regulatory T cells in long-lasting Graves disease (dated by TCRdb to the early 2020s). Preparation of the library involved multiplex PCR. This sample was sequenced with an Illumina HiSeq 4000. TCR beta libraries were built with iRepertoire HTBI primers and Arm-PCR amplification of CDR3 regions. TCRdb trimmed public reads at Q25 via fastp, called clones via MiXCR and kept in-frame beta chains. All rows with the same CDR3 protein become a single entry with the most common DNA and genes. The table for this sample lists under 500,000 distinct CDR3 sequences; roughly 17% of them were counted only once. The top ten hold around 11% of the sample. What the time point label conveys for this sample: newly diagnosed GD, antithyroid drugs for less than 3 months. For both TCR sequencing and RNA sequencing, RNA was extracted from PBMCs in TRIzol.

These data were also filed under a second study, of T cells in Graves' hyperthyroidism and ophthalmopathy.

The material was peripheral blood mononuclear cells (PBMCs), obtained at new diagnosis, from a patient treated with antithyroid drugs. Every receptor here comes from a woman in her thirties with Graves disease. Donor details come from another sample of the same person, matched by shared clones.

Ten or more counts support this clonotype. The chain carries TRBV29-1 and TRBJ2-7; perhaps TRBD2 as D (5 bases). The length of the CDR3 is 13 residues. Germline CDR1 SQVTM, CDR2 ANQGSEA. Trimming pared 2 bases from V and 3 bases from J, leaving 11 bases between. The CDR3 region has the DNA TGCAGCGTTGAATTCCCACGGGGCTACGAGCAGTACTTC. Translation gives CSVEFPRGYEQYF.

This clonotype was seen a handful of times. This chain joins TRBV7-9 and TRBJ2-2, with 8 bases fitting TRBD2. Per germline, CDR1 SEHNR and CDR2 FQNEAQ (reference sequence). The CDR3 totals 16 residues. The V gene end was trimmed by 2 bases and the J gene end by 4 bases; junction bases not matched to a gene: 6. The CDR3 spells CASSLMGTSGTGELFF. CDR3 nucleotides: TGTGCCAGCAGCTTAATGGGGACTAGTGGCACCGGGGAGCTGTTTTTT.

In its sample, this clonotype was seen many times. The CDR3 DNA sequence: TGTGCCAGCTCACCATGGGACAAAGGGAACCTCCACTTT. This gives the protein CASSPWDKGNLHF. The chain carries TRBV18 and TRBJ1-6, with D tentatively TRBD1 (6 bases). Germline loops: CDR1 KGHSH, CDR2 LQKENI. The CDR3 sequence is 13 residues long. Trimming cost V 2 bases and J 15 bases, with 14 bases left between them.

This clonotype was detected many times. CDR3 in amino acids: CASSTSGREQFF. The CDR3 DNA reads as TGTGCCAGCAGTACTAGCGGGCGTGAGCAGTTCTTC. The chain uses TRBV28 and TRBJ2-1, with TRBD2 matching over 9 bases. This CDR3 contains 12 residues. V lost 5 bases and J lost 9; bases outside the gene matches: 2. The V gene's germline CDR1 is MDHEN and CDR2 SYDVKM.

The count of this clonotype is one. This may arise from a read error, as a much more abundant clone is one base away. The CDR3 region is CASSLEGGASLTKEAQYF. The CDR3 DNA is TGTGCCAGCAGTTTGGAGGGTGGGGCCTCCCTAACCAAAGAGGCCCAGTACTTC. The chain is built from TRBV28 and TRBJ2-5; D may be TRBD2 (6 bases). The CDR3 has 18 residues. From germline, CDR1 is MDHEN and CDR2 SYDVKM.

This clonotype was seen many times. The chain combines TRBV30 with TRBJ1-5; D might be TRBD1 (5 bases). This CDR3 comprises 14 residues. The V end was cut by 0 bases, the J end by 7 bases, with 13 bases between. The germline V gene has CDR1 GTSNPN and CDR2 SVGIG (reference sequence). The CDR3 here is CAWSVGAGRQPQHF. The CDR3 region has the DNA TGTGCCTGGAGTGTAGGCGCAGGGAGGCAGCCCCAGCATTTT.

This clonotype was found many times. The chain has TRBV2 and TRBJ2-5; D may be TRBD1 (6 bases). This CDR3 comprises 13 residues. Between the trimmed V and J ends, which lost 3 bases and 3 bases, there was a span of 8 bases. Germline loops: CDR1 SNHLY, CDR2 FYNNEI. The chain's CDR3 is CASSEGAEETQYF. The CDR3 bases are TGTGCCAGCAGTGAGGGGGCCGAAGAGACCCAGTACTTC.

Comment on this clonotype: Being one base from a much bigger clone, this may be a read error. The rearrangement joins TRBV20-1 to TRBJ2-2; 7 bases fit TRBD1. This CDR3 has 15 amino acids. Germline CDR1 DFQATT, CDR2 SNEGSKA (reference sequence). In nucleotides, the CDR3 is TGCAATGCTACCGTCGACAGGGAGAACACCGGGGAGCTGTTTTTT. The encoded protein is CNATVDRENTGELFF.

This clonotype was counted many times. The CDR3 DNA follows: TGTGCCAGCAGCCCGGTGGTCCGCTACGAGCAGTACTTC. Amino acids: CASSPVVRYEQYF. The V and J genes are TRBV6-4 and TRBJ2-7; D gene ambiguous. V lost 6 bases to trimming and J lost 3 bases, with 12 bases between them. The CDR3 has 13 residues. In germline, CDR1 is MRHNA, CDR2 SNTAGT.

The rearrangement joins TRBV4-1 to TRBJ2-7; 7 nucleotides line up with TRBD1. Losses at the gene ends were 4 bases for V and 0 bases for J; bases not matched to a gene: 9. The CDR3 length is 16 residues. Germline CDR1 and CDR2: MGHRA and YSYEKL. The CDR3 spells CASSRIPGQSSYEQYF. The CDR3 DNA reads TGCGCCAGCAGCCGCATACCGGGACAGAGCTCCTACGAGCAGTACTTC.

This clonotype was seen a handful of times. The chain joins TRBV19 to TRBJ2-5; D uncertain. Trimming stripped 6 bases from V and 1 base from J, with 12 bases between. The length of the CDR3 is 14 residues. Germline V gives CDR1 LNHDA, CDR2 SQIVND (reference sequence). CDR3 in amino acids: CASRTPGPQETQYF. CDR3 DNA sequence: TGTGCCAGTAGAACCCCAGGTCCCCAAGAGACCCAGTACTTC.

Points on this clonotype: A read error likely explains this, since a far larger clone differs by one base. This rearrangement joins TRBV3-1 to TRBJ2-1, with D perhaps matching TRBD2 (6 bases). The J call may be in error: the DNA end matches TRBJ2-5 better. The germline V gene has CDR1 LGHDT and CDR2 YNNKEL (reference sequence). CDR3 size: 15 residues. The CDR3 nucleotides are TGTGCCAGCAGCCAGCGGACTAACGGAGGGGAGACCCAGTACTTC. Translated, it gives CASSQRTNGGETQYF.

There are many counts of this clonotype. This chain joins TRBV7-9 and TRBJ2-7; D tentatively fits TRBD1 or TRBD2 (6 bases each). V lost 4 bases, J lost 5 bases, and 12 bases lay in between. The CDR3 runs 13 residues. Germline-derived CDR1 and CDR2 are SEHNR and FQNEAQ (reference sequence). CDR3 region: CASSWGATDEQYF. DNA of the CDR3: TGTGCCAGCAGCTGGGGGGCGACGGACGAGCAGTACTTC.

The sample holds many counts of this clonotype. The V call is TRBV9, the J call TRBJ2-5, with 8 positions matching TRBD2. The CDR3 loop spans 16 amino acids. The J segment lost 2 bases and the V segment lost 0 bases, leaving 6 bases of the junction unmatched. CDR1 and CDR2 from the germline V gene are SGDLS and YYNGEE. DNA of the CDR3: TGTGCCAGCAGCGTAGACTCGGGAGGGGCACAAGAGACCCAGTACTTC. Protein: CASSVDSGGAQETQYF.

This clonotype came up many times. The J gene is TRBJ2-5, the V gene TRBV2, with D perhaps TRBD1 or TRBD2 (7 bases each). Germline V gene sequence: CDR1 SNHLY, CDR2 FYNNEI. The length of the CDR3 is 11 residues. V was pared by 4 bases and J by 14 bases, with 14 bases between. CDR3 DNA sequence: TGTGCCAGCAGTGGTATCAGGGGGGGCTACTTC. It encodes CASSGIRGGYF. Supplemented by reference TRBV2 and TRBJ2-5, the full variable domain reads EPEVTQTPSHQVTQMGQEVILRCVPISNHLYFYWYRQILGQKVEFLVSFYNNEISEKSEIFDDQFSVERPDGSNFTLKIRSTKLEDSAMYFCASSGIRGGYFGPGTRLLVL.

Worth noting for this clonotype: One base away lies a much larger clone, so this may be a sequencing read error. V usage is TRBV2 and J usage is TRBJ2-1; tentatively, D is TRBD2 (6 bases). The CDR3 is 14 amino acids. V was clipped by 5 bases and J by 7 bases, with 15 bases between them. Per the germline V gene, CDR1 is SNHLY and CDR2 is FYNNEI. CDR3 loop: CASSSWREVNEQFF. The CDR3 DNA reads TGTGCCAGCAGTTCTTGGCGGGAAGTGAATGAGCAGTTCTTC.

This rearrangement joins TRBV12-3 or TRBV12-4 to TRBJ2-2; 9 nucleotides line up with TRBD2. The V and J ends lost 1 base and 5 bases, in that order; junction bases with no gene match: 5. The CDR3 consists of 16 residues. DNA for the CDR3: TGTGCCAGCAGTTTAGGGACTAGCGTCTCAACCGGGGAGCTGTTTTTT. It yields the protein CASSLGTSVSTGELFF.

This clonotype appeared a few times. The chain recombines TRBV29-1 with TRBJ2-2; possible D gene TRBD1, 6 bases. The CDR3 length is 14 residues. Trimming took off 3 bases at V and 6 bases at J, with 14 bases between the two ends. Germline V lookup: CDR1 SQVTM, CDR2 ANQGSEA. The CDR3 bases are TGCAGCGTTGATCTCAGGGGAAGGGCCGGGGAGCTGTTTTTT. Protein sequence: CSVDLRGRAGELFF.

This clonotype has at least ten counts. The chain is built from TRBV30 and TRBJ2-1, with unresolved D. Germline V gene data show CDR1 as GTSNPN and CDR2 as SVGIG (reference sequence). V lost 2 bases, J lost 8 bases, and 13 bases lay in between. CDR3 size: 13 residues. The CDR3 is CAWSRVRVDEQFF. CDR3 bases: TGTGCCTGGAGTAGGGTCCGGGTGGATGAGCAGTTCTTC.

The chain recombines TRBV6-1 with TRBJ2-4; 7 bases match TRBD2. The CDR3 sequence is 14 residues long. The germline V gene encodes CDR1 MNHNS and CDR2 SASEGT. V shed 6 bases and J 0 bases; nucleotides not matched to a gene: 2. DNA for the CDR3: TGTGCCAGCAGAGGGACTATAGCCAAAAACATTCAGTACTTC. As protein: CASRGTIAKNIQYF.

This clonotype has at least ten counts. This sequence joins TRBV10-3 and TRBJ2-7; 7 bases fit TRBD1. The length of the CDR3 is 14 residues. With 6 bases clipped from V and 3 bases from J, the junction kept 8 bases outside the gene matches. Germline V CDR1 and CDR2: ENHRY, SYGVKD. CDR3 in amino acids: CAISATGANYEQYF. The CDR3 nucleotides are TGTGCCATCAGCGCAACAGGGGCGAACTACGAGCAGTACTTC.

This clonotype showed up just a few times. V gene TRBV5-1 combines with J gene TRBJ2-4, with D unresolved. Germline V gene lookup returns CDR1 SGHRS and CDR2 YFSETQ. The CDR3 is 14 amino acids. Trimming shortened V by 2 bases and J by 8 bases, and 14 bases separated the two germline ends. In nucleotides, the CDR3 is TGCGCCAGCAGCTTTCGATCCTCCGGAGACATTCAGTACTTC. Translating gives CASSFRSSGDIQYF. The full variable domain, rest sourced from reference TRBV5-1 and TRBJ2-4, is KAGVTQTPRYLIKTRGQQVTLSCSPISGHRSVSWYQQTPGQGLQFLFEYFSETQRNKGNFPGRFSGRQFSNSRSEMNVSTLELGDSALYLCASSFRSSGDIQYFGAGTRLSVL.

The rearrangement links TRBV28 to TRBJ1-3, with TRBD1 matching 8 bases. Germline trimming cut 6 bases from V and 1 base from J; bases unmatched to any gene: 8. From germline, CDR1 is MDHEN and CDR2 SYDVKM. The CDR3 totals 16 residues. CDR3 DNA: TGTGCCAGCAGAGAAGACCGGACAGGGTCTGGAAACACCATATATTTT. Translation gives CASREDRTGSGNTIYF.

There are many counts of this clonotype. The rearrangement links TRBV15 to TRBJ1-5, with a weak D call TRBD1 (6 bases). This CDR3 is 16 amino acids long. Trimming removed 3 bases from V and 1 base from J, with 13 bases in between. Germline CDR1 and CDR2: LNHNV and YYDKDF (reference sequence). The CDR3 nucleotides read TGTGCCACCAGCAGGTCCGGAACAGGGAGCAATCAGCCCCAGCATTTT. It codes for CATSRSGTGSNQPQHF.

This clonotype was counted at least ten times. CDR3 nucleotide sequence: TGTGCCACCAGTGATGGGGGACAGGGTCACTACGAGCAGTACTTC. It translates to CATSDGGQGHYEQYF. This chain uses TRBV24-1 with TRBJ2-7; TRBD1 aligns across 9 bases. This CDR3 has 15 residues. Losses at the gene ends were 3 bases for V and 3 bases for J; bases not matched to a gene: 5. The germline V gene encodes CDR1 KGHDR and CDR2 SFDVKD.

The table lists this clonotype with many counts. This chain connects TRBV12-3 or TRBV12-4 to TRBJ1-5, with 12 bases identical to TRBD1. The CDR3 covers 18 residues. V gave up 3 bases and J gave up 0 bases; unmatched junction bases: 6. The CDR3 spells CASSFGTGGEYSNQPQHF. For the CDR3, the DNA is TGTGCCAGCAGTTTCGGGACAGGGGGCGAGTATAGCAATCAGCCCCAGCATTTT.

This clonotype was seen a single time. J is TRBJ2-7 and V is TRBV30; 11 bases fit TRBD1. The ends lost 2 bases at V and 4 bases at J; junction bases unmatched: 7. The CDR3 is made up of 15 amino acids. Germline CDR1 GTSNPN, CDR2 SVGIG (reference sequence). CDR3 residues: CAWSPWTGGKYEQYF. The CDR3 bases are TGTGCCTGGAGTCCCTGGACAGGGGGCAAATACGAGCAGTACTTC.

This clonotype came up many times. A junction end diverges from the germline sequence, so it may reflect a read error. This sequence joins TRBV6-2 or TRBV6-3 and TRBJ2-7, with D uncertain. The germline V gene encodes CDR1 MNHEY and CDR2 SVGEGT. This CDR3 has 14 amino acids. CDR3: CASSSDLPSDEQYF. CDR3 sequence (DNA): TGTGCCAGCAGTTCCGACTTGCCCTCCGACGAGCAGTACTTC.

On this clonotype: At one of its ends the junction is not consistent with the germline gene, which may arise from a read error. The rearrangement joins TRBV20-1 to TRBJ1-4; D perhaps matches TRBD1 (5 bases). The CDR3 is made up of 15 amino acids. The germline V gene has CDR1 DFQATT and CDR2 SNEGSKA (reference sequence). CDR3 residues: CNAGAPAATNEKLFF. The CDR3 DNA reads as TGCAATGCTGGGGCTCCCGCTGCAACTAATGAAAAACTGTTTTTT.

This clonotype was detected only a few times. The rearrangement joins TRBV29-1 to TRBJ1-2; 9 bases are a match to TRBD1. The CDR3 extends over 14 amino acids. From germline, CDR1 is SQVTM and CDR2 ANQGSEA. Losses at the gene ends were 3 bases for V and 6 bases for J; bases not matched to a gene: 8. CDR3 protein: CSVDQRDRENGYTF. The CDR3, as DNA: TGCAGCGTTGACCAACGGGACAGGGAAAATGGCTACACCTTC.

Ten or more counts support this clonotype. The V and J genes are TRBV7-3 and TRBJ2-2; D perhaps matches TRBD1 (5 bases). Germline-derived CDR1 and CDR2 are SGHTA and FQGTGA. V was shortened by 6 bases and J by 7 bases, with 15 bases between the two germline ends. This CDR3 comprises 14 residues. The CDR3 coding sequence is TGTGCCAGCAGGACCCAGGGATCGGGCGGGGAGCTGTTTTTT. It yields the protein CASRTQGSGGELFF.

The chain combines TRBV5-1 with TRBJ1-4; D call uncertain. This CDR3 has 17 amino acids. Germline loops: CDR1 SGHRS, CDR2 YFSETQ. The V end lost 0 bases, the J end lost 8 bases, and 20 bases lay between the germline ends. The CDR3 DNA sequence: TGCGCCAGCAGCTTGGGAGTTACGGGAATAAAACAGGAAAAACTGTTTTTT. Its translation: CASSLGVTGIKQEKLFF. The full variable domain, its missing parts supplied by reference TRBV5-1 and TRBJ1-4, is KAGVTQTPRYLIKTRGQQVTLSCSPISGHRSVSWYQQTPGQGLQFLFEYFSETQRNKGNFPGRFSGRQFSNSRSEMNVSTLELGDSALYLCASSLGVTGIKQEKLFFGSGTQLSVL.